Listed here are 26 T cell receptor beta chains from one sample, sequenced in a study of beta chain features in type 1 diabetes. Expressed TCRB transcripts were sequenced after all isolated RNA was converted to cDNA. Produced via immunoSEQ multiplex PCR; TCRdb's table is partial and in-frame only. This table has 120,000 to 150,000 clones, roughly 10% appearing once. What was sequenced was central memory CD4+ T cells from blood. The receptors were gathered from a woman in her thirties or forties in good health.

This clone came up a few times. V gene TRBV19 combines with J gene TRBJ2-7; D uncertain. CDR1 and CDR2 (germline): LNHDA, SQIVND (reference sequence). Deletions cut 4 bases from V and 6 bases from J, with 16 bases between. CDR3 length: 14 residues. The CDR3 nucleotides are TGTGCCAGTAGTAGTCGGTTAGCAGCTGGCGAGCAGTACTTC. Its protein product is CASSSRLAAGEQYF.

The V call is TRBV18, the J call TRBJ1-1; 9 nucleotides match TRBD1. Germline CDR1 and CDR2: KGHSH and LQKENI. V was pared by 3 bases and J by 12 bases, with 11 bases of the junction left unmatched. The CDR3 loop spans 14 amino acids. CDR3 in DNA: TGTGCCAGCTCACCGCGTACCGGGACAGGGTTCTCTTTCTTT. Protein product: CASSPRTGTGFSFF.

The chain employs TRBV14 and TRBJ2-5, with 10 nucleotides matching TRBD2. This CDR3 has 15 amino acids. J was trimmed by 2 bases and V by 4 bases; bases with no gene match: 4. CDR1 is SGHDN and CDR2 is FVKESK in the germline V gene. As DNA, the CDR3 is TGTGCCAGCAGCCCCTGGACTAGCGGTCAAGAGACCCAGTACTTC. It codes for CASSPWTSGQETQYF.

This chain links TRBV11-3 with TRBJ2-1; a weak D match, TRBD2 (6 bases). Trimming removed 5 bases from V and 5 bases from J, with 13 bases in between. Germline V gene data show CDR1 as SGHNT and CDR2 as YENEEA. The CDR3 consists of 14 residues. CDR3 amino acids: CASSPGRGNNEQFF. The CDR3 DNA follows: TGTGCCAGCAGCCCGGGGCGGGGTAACAATGAGCAGTTCTTC.

There are a few counts of this clone. Other nucleotide sequences from this sample produce the same CDR3. CDR3 nucleotides: TGCGCCAGCAGCTTGCGCGGAGTGGGCACAGATACGCAGTATTTT. This encodes CASSLRGVGTDTQYF. The chain combines TRBV5-1 with TRBJ2-3; D ambiguous. Per germline, CDR1 SGHRS and CDR2 YFSETQ. The CDR3 is 15 residues long. Between the trimmed V and J ends, which lost 1 base and 1 base, there was a span of 10 bases.

This clone was counted a few times. J is TRBJ2-3 and V is TRBV5-1; TRBD1 matches at 9 bases. Trimming took 3 bases from V and 1 from J; bases not matched to a gene: 3. The CDR3 runs to 15 residues. In germline, CDR1 is SGHRS, CDR2 YFSETQ. The CDR3: CASSSRDRGTDTQYF. The CDR3 bases are TGCGCCAGCAGCTCCCGGGACAGGGGCACAGATACGCAGTATTTT.

The rearrangement uses TRBV29-1 and TRBJ2-7, with D possibly matching TRBD2 (5 bases). CDR1 is SQVTM, CDR2 ANQGSEA, per germline. The CDR3 covers 13 residues. Trimming pared 7 bases from V and 1 base from J, leaving 14 bases between. The CDR3 is CSARPGNSYEQYF. As DNA, the CDR3 is TGCAGCGCCCGGCCCGGGAATTCCTACGAGCAGTACTTC.

This chain connects TRBV11-3 to TRBJ1-2; no clear D. Looked up from germline, CDR1 is SGHNT and CDR2 is YENEEA. V was pared by 3 bases and J by 8 bases, with 7 bases between. The CDR3 has 11 amino acids. DNA of the CDR3: TGTGCCAGCAGCTTTAGGAGAGGCTACACCTTC. It translates to CASSFRRGYTF.

This clone was seen a handful of times. The J gene is TRBJ1-2, the V gene TRBV25-1; TRBD1 aligns across 9 bases. This CDR3 has 13 amino acids. Germline values: CDR1 MGHDK, CDR2 SYGVNS. Trimming removed 4 bases from V and 8 bases from J; junction bases left unmatched: 5. The CDR3: CASSGTGARGYTF. The DNA of the CDR3 is TGTGCCAGCAGTGGGACAGGGGCGAGGGGCTACACCTTC.

As for this clone: The junction differs from germline at one of its ends, possibly a read error. The V call is TRBV7-8, the J call TRBJ2-5; D perhaps matches TRBD1 (6 bases). This CDR3 has 14 amino acids. The V gene's germline CDR1 is SGHVS and CDR2 FQNEAQ. Written as DNA, the CDR3 is TGTGCCAGCAGAGTGGACAGAGCCCAAAAGACCCAGTACTTC. It is translated as CASRVDRAQKTQYF.

The chain recombines TRBV19 with TRBJ2-3, with 7 bases matching TRBD2. V shed 3 bases and J 0 bases; nucleotides not matched to a gene: 6. The CDR3 is 16 residues long. Germline V lookup: CDR1 LNHDA, CDR2 SQIVND (reference sequence). CDR3 sequence (DNA): TGTGCCAGTAGTATTAGAAGCGGGGCCAGCACAGATACGCAGTATTTT. Its translation is CASSIRSGASTDTQYF.

This clone has a handful of counts. J is TRBJ2-5 and V is TRBV5-1; 10 positions match TRBD1. The CDR3 has 16 residues. The junction had 11 bases not matched to a gene; V was cut back by 4 bases and J by 5 bases. Germline V gene lookup returns CDR1 SGHRS and CDR2 YFSETQ. CDR3 protein: CASSETGTGAAETQYF. The DNA of the CDR3 is TGCGCCAGCAGCGAAACCGGGACAGGGGCTGCGGAGACCCAGTACTTC.

This clone has more than one count but fewer than ten. This may arise from a read error, as a much more abundant clone is one base away. This chain links TRBV6-1 with TRBJ2-3; 12 bases are shared with TRBD2. CDR1 MNHNS and CDR2 SASEGT come from the germline V gene. The CDR3 is 15 residues long. V dropped 5 bases and J dropped 2; count of bases not matched to a gene: 2. The CDR3 nucleotides are TGTGCCAGCAGTCGACTAGCGGGGGACACAGATACGCAGTATTTT. It yields the protein CASSRLAGDTDTQYF.

This chain joins TRBV11-2 and TRBJ1-1; no definite D call. V dropped 8 bases and J dropped 3 bases, with 19 bases sitting between them. There are 15 residues in the CDR3. CDR1 is SGHAT and CDR2 is FQNNGV in the germline V gene. CDR3 sequence: CASPRDSGGDTEAFF. CDR3 bases: TGTGCCAGCCCCCGGGATTCGGGCGGGGACACTGAAGCTTTCTTT.

This CDR3 is CASSRDQGSLNTEAFF. The DNA for the CDR3 is TGCGCCAGCAGCCGAGATCAGGGGTCTCTGAACACTGAAGCTTTCTTT. The chain employs TRBV5-1 and TRBJ1-1, with a weak D call TRBD1 (6 bases). Germline assignment: CDR1 SGHRS and CDR2 YFSETQ. Between the trimmed V and J ends, which lost 4 bases and 0 bases, there was a span of 16 bases. The CDR3 length is 16 residues.

This chain connects TRBV6-5 to TRBJ1-4; D is unclear. The CDR3 sequence is 14 residues long. Trimming took 6 bases from V and 3 from J, leaving 11 bases between them. Germline values: CDR1 MNHEY, CDR2 SVGAGI. The DNA of the CDR3 is TGTGCCAGCAGCCAGTCGGGGTCTAATGAAAAACTGTTTTTT. It encodes CASSQSGSNEKLFF.

This clone was seen a handful of times. The chain recombines TRBV7-2 with TRBJ2-5; the match to TRBD1 covers 11 bases. V dropped 6 bases and J dropped 4; count of bases not matched to a gene: 4. CDR1 SGHTA and CDR2 FQGNSA come from the germline V gene. The CDR3 consists of 14 residues. In DNA form, the CDR3 reads TGTGCCAGCAGGTGGACAGGGGGCGCAGAGACCCAGTACTTC. This codes for CASRWTGGAETQYF.

This clone turned up a few times. This chain links TRBV11-2 with TRBJ1-6, with D possibly being TRBD1 (5 bases). Germline CDR1 and CDR2: SGHAT and FQNNGV. The CDR3 extends over 17 amino acids. The V end lost 6 bases, the J end lost 9 bases, and 24 bases lay between the germline ends. The CDR3 nucleotides read TGTGCCAGCAGATCACTTTTCCAGGGTTTGCATGGTTCACCCCTCCACTTT. It is translated as CASRSLFQGLHGSPLHF.

This clone occurred a few times. The chain uses TRBV6-6 and TRBJ1-5; TRBD1 aligns across 7 bases. The CDR3 extends over 13 amino acids. Per germline, CDR1 MNHNY and CDR2 SVGAGI (reference sequence). V shed 7 bases, J shed 5 bases, and the junction held 5 bases outside the gene matches. DNA of the CDR3: TGTGCCAGCACCGAGGGACAGTATCAGCCCCAGCATTTT. This codes for CASTEGQYQPQHF.

This clone was seen more than once but under ten times. J is TRBJ2-3 and V is TRBV7-8; TRBD1 might be the D (6 bases). The CDR3 is 15 amino acids. CDR1 and CDR2 (germline): SGHVS, FQNEAQ. V was cut by 1 base and J by 1 base, with 9 bases left in between. The chain's CDR3 is CASSLDPGGTDTQYF. In nucleotides, the CDR3 is TGTGCCAGCAGCTTAGATCCAGGGGGCACAGATACGCAGTATTTT.

This clone was picked up a small number of times. The V gene is TRBV9, the J gene TRBJ2-3; 8 positions match TRBD2. The CDR3 totals 15 residues. CDR1 is SGDLS and CDR2 is YYNGEE in the germline V gene. Germline trimming cut 0 bases from V and 5 bases from J; bases unmatched to any gene: 5. This chain's CDR3 is CASSVVSGGGDTQYF. The DNA of the CDR3 is TGTGCCAGCAGCGTAGTATCCGGGGGGGGAGATACGCAGTATTTT.

The chain links TRBV19 to TRBJ2-5; 11 positions agree with TRBD2. The trim removed 6 bases at V and 2 bases at J, leaving 5 bases unmatched. Germline lookup yields CDR1 LNHDA and CDR2 SQIVND (reference sequence). The CDR3 runs to 15 residues. The CDR3 nucleotides are TGTGCCAGTAGCTCCTGGACTAGCGGGCAAGAGACCCAGTACTTC. This gives the protein CASSSWTSGQETQYF.

The chain has TRBV7-9 and TRBJ2-5; unclear D gene. Trimming left V 5 bases short and J 1 base short, with 8 bases between. The CDR3 consists of 13 residues. CDR1 is SEHNR, CDR2 FQNEAQ, per germline (reference sequence). The CDR3 DNA sequence: TGTGCCAGCAGCCCGGTACCCCAAGAGACCCAGTACTTC. It encodes CASSPVPQETQYF. Full variable domain (rest looked up from reference TRBV7-9 and TRBJ2-5): DTGVSQNPRHKITKRGQNVTFRCDPISEHNRLYWYRQTLGQGPEFLTYFQNEAQLEKSRLLSDRFSAERPKGSFSTLEIQRTEQGDSAMYLCASSPVPQETQYFGPGTRLLVL.

In its sample, this clone was seen a few times. The V gene is TRBV19, the J gene TRBJ1-2, with TRBD1 identical over 9 bases. CDR1 and CDR2 from the germline V gene are LNHDA and SQIVND (reference sequence). The CDR3 covers 14 residues. The trim removed 5 bases at V and 7 bases at J, leaving 8 bases unmatched. CDR3 DNA sequence: TGTGCCAGTAGTCCCGGGACAGGGATTGGTGGCTACACCTTC. This gives the protein CASSPGTGIGGYTF.

This clone was recorded a few times. This sequence joins TRBV5-1 and TRBJ2-5; unclear D gene. The germline CDR1 and CDR2 sequences are SGHRS and YFSETQ. The CDR3 contains 13 residues. V was trimmed by 0 bases and J by 2 bases, leaving 5 bases between them. CDR3 sequence: CASSLGPQETQYF. The DNA of the CDR3 is TGCGCCAGCAGCTTGGGGCCACAAGAGACCCAGTACTTC.

This clone was detected only a few times. The chain uses TRBV7-6 and TRBJ2-5; D is ambiguous. V was cut by 0 bases and J by 1 base, with 3 bases left in between. Germline assignment: CDR1 SGHVS and CDR2 FNYEAQ. This CDR3 region has 13 residues. CDR3 residues: CASSLASQETQYF. For the CDR3, the DNA is TGTGCCAGCAGCTTAGCCTCCCAAGAGACCCAGTACTTC.